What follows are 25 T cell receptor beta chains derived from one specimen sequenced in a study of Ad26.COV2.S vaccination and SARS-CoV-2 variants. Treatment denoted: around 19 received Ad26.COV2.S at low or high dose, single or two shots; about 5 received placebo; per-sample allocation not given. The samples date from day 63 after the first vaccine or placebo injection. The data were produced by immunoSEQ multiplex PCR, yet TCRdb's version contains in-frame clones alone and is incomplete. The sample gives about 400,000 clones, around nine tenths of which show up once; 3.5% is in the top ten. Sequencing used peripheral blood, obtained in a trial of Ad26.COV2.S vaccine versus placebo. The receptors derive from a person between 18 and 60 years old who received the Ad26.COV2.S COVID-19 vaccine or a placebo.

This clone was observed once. The CDR3 region is CASSQGTGNSNQPQHF. As DNA, the CDR3 is TGCGCCAGCAGCCAAGGGACAGGTAATAGCAATCAGCCCCAGCATTTT. The V call is TRBV4-1, the J call TRBJ1-5, with 7 nucleotides matching TRBD1. The V and J ends lost 1 base and 0 bases, in that order; junction bases with no gene match: 3. Germline values: CDR1 MGHRA, CDR2 YSYEKL. The CDR3 contains 16 residues.

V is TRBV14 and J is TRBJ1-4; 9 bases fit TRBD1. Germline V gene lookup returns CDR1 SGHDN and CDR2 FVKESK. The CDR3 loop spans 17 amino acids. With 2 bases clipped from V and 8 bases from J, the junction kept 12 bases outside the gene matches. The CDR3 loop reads CASSQFGTGTPREKLFF. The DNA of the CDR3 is TGTGCCAGCAGCCAATTTGGGACAGGGACTCCAAGGGAAAAACTGTTTTTT.

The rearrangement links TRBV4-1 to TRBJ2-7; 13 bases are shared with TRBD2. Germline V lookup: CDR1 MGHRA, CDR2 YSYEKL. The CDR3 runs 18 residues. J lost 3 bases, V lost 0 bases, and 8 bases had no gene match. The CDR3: CASSQDLLAGGPGYEQYF. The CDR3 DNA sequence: TGCGCCAGCAGCCAAGATTTACTAGCGGGGGGGCCAGGCTACGAGCAGTACTTC.

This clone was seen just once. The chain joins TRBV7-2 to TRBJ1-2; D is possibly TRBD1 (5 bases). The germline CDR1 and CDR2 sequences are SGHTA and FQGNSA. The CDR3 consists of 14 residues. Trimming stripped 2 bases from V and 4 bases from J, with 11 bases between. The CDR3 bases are TGTGCCAGCAGCTTAAACAGGAACTCCTATGGCTACACCTTC. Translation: CASSLNRNSYGYTF.

The DNA for the CDR3 is TGTGCCAGTACAGGCTCCTACAATGAGCAGTTCTTC. Translated, it gives CASTGSYNEQFF. The chain has TRBV19 and TRBJ2-1; D remains ambiguous. Trimming left V 7 bases short and J 0 bases short, with 4 bases between. Germline V gene lookup returns CDR1 LNHDA and CDR2 SQIVND (reference sequence). The CDR3 runs to 12 residues.

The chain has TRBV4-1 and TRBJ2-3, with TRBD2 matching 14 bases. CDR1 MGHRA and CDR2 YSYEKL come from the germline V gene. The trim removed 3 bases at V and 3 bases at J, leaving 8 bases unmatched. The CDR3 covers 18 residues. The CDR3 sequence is CASSHFAGTSGGTDTQYF. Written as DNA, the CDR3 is TGCGCCAGCAGCCACTTCGCCGGGACTAGCGGGGGAACAGATACGCAGTATTTT.

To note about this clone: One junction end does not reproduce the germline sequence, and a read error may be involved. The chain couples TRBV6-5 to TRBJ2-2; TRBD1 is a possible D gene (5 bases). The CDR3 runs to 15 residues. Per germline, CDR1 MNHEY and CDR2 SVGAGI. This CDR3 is CASSYSAGYTGELFF. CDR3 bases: TGTGCCAGCAGTTACTCGGCAGGGTACACAGGGGAGCTGTTTTTT.

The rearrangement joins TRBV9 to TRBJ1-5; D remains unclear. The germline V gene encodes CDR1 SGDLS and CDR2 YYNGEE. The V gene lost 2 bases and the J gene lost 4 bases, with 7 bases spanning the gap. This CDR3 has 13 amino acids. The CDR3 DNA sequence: TGTGCCAGCAGCGTCACTCCAAATCAGCCCCAGCATTTT. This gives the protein CASSVTPNQPQHF.

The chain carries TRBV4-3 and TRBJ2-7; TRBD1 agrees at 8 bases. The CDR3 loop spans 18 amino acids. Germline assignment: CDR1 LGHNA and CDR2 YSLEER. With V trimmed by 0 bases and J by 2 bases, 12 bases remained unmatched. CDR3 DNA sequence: TGCGCCAGCAGCCAAGAGCGCCAAGGGACAGGCTATACCTACGAGCAGTACTTC. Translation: CASSQERQGTGYTYEQYF.

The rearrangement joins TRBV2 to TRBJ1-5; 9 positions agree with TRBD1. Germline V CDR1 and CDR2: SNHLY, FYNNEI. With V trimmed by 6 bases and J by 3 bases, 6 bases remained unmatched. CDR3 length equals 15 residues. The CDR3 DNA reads TGTGCCAGCAGAGGGACAGGGAGGGTCAATCAGCCCCAGCATTTT. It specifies CASRGTGRVNQPQHF.

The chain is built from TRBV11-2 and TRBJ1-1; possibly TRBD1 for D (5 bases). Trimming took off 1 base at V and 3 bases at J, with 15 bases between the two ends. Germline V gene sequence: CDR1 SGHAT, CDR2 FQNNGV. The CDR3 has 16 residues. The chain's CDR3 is CASSLAGFLRDTEAFF. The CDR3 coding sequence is TGTGCCAGCAGCTTAGCAGGGTTTCTGCGTGACACTGAAGCTTTCTTT.

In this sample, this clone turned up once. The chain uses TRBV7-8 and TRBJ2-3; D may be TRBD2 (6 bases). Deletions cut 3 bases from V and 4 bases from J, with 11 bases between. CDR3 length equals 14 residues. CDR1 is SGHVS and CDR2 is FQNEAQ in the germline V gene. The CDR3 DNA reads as TGTGCCAGCAGCTTTACGGGGGATTCAGATACGCAGTATTTT. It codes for CASSFTGDSDTQYF.

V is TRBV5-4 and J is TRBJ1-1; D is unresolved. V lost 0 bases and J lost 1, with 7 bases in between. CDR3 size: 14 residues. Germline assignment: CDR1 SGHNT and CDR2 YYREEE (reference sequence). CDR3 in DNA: TGTGCCAGCAGCTTGGACTGGCAGAACACTGAAGCTTTCTTT. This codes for CASSLDWQNTEAFF.

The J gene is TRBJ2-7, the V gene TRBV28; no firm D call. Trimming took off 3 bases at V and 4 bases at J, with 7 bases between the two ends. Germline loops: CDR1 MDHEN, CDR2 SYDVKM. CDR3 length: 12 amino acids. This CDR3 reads CASSFGPYEQYF. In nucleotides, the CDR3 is TGTGCCAGCAGTTTTGGTCCATACGAGCAGTACTTC.

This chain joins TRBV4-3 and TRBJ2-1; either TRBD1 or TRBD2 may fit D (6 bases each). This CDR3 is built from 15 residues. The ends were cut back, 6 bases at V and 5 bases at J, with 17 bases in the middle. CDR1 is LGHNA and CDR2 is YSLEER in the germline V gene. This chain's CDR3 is CASSHQEGGNNEQFF. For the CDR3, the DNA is TGCGCCAGCAGTCACCAGGAGGGGGGAAACAATGAGCAGTTCTTC.

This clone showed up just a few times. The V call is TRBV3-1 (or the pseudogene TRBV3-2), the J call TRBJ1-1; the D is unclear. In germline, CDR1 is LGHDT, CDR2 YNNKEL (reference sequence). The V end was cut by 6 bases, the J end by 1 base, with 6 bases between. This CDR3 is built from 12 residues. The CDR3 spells CASSRRNTEAFF. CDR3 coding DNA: TGTGCCAGCAGTCGTAGGAACACTGAAGCTTTCTTT.

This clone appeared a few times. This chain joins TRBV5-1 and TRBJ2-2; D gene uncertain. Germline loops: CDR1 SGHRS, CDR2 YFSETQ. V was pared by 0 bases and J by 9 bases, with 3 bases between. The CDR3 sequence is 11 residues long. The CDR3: CASSLERELFF. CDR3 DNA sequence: TGCGCCAGCAGCTTGGAACGGGAGCTGTTTTTT.

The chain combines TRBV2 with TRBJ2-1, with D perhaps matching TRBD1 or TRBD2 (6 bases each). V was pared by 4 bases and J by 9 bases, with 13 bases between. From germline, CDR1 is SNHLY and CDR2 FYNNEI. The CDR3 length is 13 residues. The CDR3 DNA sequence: TGTGCCAGCAGTGTAATTAGGGGGGCTGAGCAGTTCTTC. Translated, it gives CASSVIRGAEQFF.

In DNA form, the CDR3 reads TGCGCCAGCAGCTTGAACACTGAAGCTTTCTTT. Its translation: CASSLNTEAFF. V and J are TRBV5-1 and TRBJ1-1, with D hard to call. The CDR3 runs to 11 residues. Germline V CDR1 and CDR2: SGHRS, YFSETQ. V gave up 1 base and J gave up 2 bases, with 0 bases separating them.

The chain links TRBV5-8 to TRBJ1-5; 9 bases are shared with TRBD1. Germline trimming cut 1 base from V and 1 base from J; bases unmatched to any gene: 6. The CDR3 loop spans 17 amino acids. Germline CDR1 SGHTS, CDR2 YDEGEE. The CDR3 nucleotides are TGTGCCAGCAGCTTGCTCATGGGACAGGGAAGCAATCAGCCCCAGCATTTT. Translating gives CASSLLMGQGSNQPQHF.

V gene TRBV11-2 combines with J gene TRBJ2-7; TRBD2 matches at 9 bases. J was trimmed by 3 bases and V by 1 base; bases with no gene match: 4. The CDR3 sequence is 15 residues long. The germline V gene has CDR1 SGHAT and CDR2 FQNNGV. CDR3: CASSLVGTSSYEQYF. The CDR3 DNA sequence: TGTGCCAGCAGCTTAGTGGGGACTAGCAGCTACGAGCAGTACTTC.

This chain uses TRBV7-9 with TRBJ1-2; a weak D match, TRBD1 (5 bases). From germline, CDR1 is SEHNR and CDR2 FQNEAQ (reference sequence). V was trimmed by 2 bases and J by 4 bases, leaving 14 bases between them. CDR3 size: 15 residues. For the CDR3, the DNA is TGTGCCAGCAGCTTATCTCCCGGGACGTTCTATGGCTACACCTTC. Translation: CASSLSPGTFYGYTF.

The CDR3 here is CASSLARTGGSNTEAFF. The CDR3 region has the DNA TGTGCCAGCAGCTTAGCGAGGACAGGGGGCTCGAACACTGAAGCTTTCTTT. J is TRBJ1-1 and V is TRBV7-6, with TRBD1 identical over 11 bases. CDR3 length: 17 residues. V was pared by 0 bases and J by 1 base, with 4 bases of the junction left unmatched. The germline V gene encodes CDR1 SGHVS and CDR2 FNYEAQ.

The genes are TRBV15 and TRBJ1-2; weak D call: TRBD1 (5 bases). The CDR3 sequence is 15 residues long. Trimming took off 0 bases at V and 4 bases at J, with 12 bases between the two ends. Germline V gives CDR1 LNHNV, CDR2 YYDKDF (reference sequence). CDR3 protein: CATSREPGRGYGYTF. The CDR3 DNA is TGTGCCACCAGCAGAGAGCCGGGACGGGGCTATGGCTACACCTTC.

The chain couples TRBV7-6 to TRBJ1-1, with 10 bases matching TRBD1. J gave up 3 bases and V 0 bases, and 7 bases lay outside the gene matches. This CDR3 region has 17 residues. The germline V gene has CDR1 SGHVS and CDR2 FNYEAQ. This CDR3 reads CASSLAGTGDRDTEAFF. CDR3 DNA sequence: TGTGCCAGCAGCTTAGCCGGGACAGGGGATCGGGACACTGAAGCTTTCTTT.